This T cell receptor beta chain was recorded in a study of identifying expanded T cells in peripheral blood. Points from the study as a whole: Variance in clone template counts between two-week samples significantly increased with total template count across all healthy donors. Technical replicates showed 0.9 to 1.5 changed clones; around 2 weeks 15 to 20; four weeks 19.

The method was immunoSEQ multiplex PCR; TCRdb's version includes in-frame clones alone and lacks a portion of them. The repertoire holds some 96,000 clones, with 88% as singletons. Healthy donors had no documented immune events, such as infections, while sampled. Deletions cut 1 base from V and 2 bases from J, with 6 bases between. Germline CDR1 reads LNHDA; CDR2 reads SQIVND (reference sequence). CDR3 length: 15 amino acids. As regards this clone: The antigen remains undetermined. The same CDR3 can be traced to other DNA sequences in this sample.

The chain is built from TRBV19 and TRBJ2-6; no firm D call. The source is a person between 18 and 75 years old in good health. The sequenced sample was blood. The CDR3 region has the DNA TGTGCCAGTAGTATAGGGAGTACTGGGGCCAACGTCCTGACTTTC. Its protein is CASSIGSTGANVLTF.